This T cell receptor beta chain comes out of a study of control samples from healthy donors and cancer patients. Generated by immunoSEQ multiplex PCR, the TCRdb table keeps only in-frame clones and is missing some. The table includes around 130,000 clones, roughly 90% detected once. This CDR3 has 16 amino acids. CDR1 is LNHDA and CDR2 is SQIVND in the germline V gene (reference sequence). V gave up 2 bases and J gave up 2 bases, with 15 bases separating them. The sample taken for sequencing was blood. The V call is TRBV19, the J call TRBJ1-2; perhaps TRBD1 as D (5 bases). This TCR was sampled from a man aged 45-65 years in good health. The CDR3 nucleotides are TGTGCCAGTAGTATACTGGAACGGGACGGCAACTATGGCTACACCTTC. Its translation: CASSILERDGNYGYTF.